The TCR beta chain under discussion was sequenced for a study of cytotoxic CD8 clonotypes in ibrutinib-treated CLL. Across the whole study: Specimens for response were gathered following a median about 11 months of therapy, spanning 6 to 36. Whole-study findings and limits: Public clonotypes occurred uncommonly; on treatment, they contracted or remained stable. Clonality rose at ibrutinib response, held steady in sustained remission, and fell toward baseline at progression. Sustained-remission patients were sampled at one set of times and progressing patients at different ones.

Generated by immunoSEQ multiplex PCR, the TCRdb table keeps only in-frame clones and is missing some. Of about 50,000 clones listed, approximately 71% are singletons. V dropped 6 bases and J dropped 4; count of bases not matched to a gene: 9. The CDR3 runs 16 residues. Per germline, CDR1 SGHNT and CDR2 YYREEE (reference sequence). As concerns this clone: Its antigen is unknown.

This sample comprised PBMCs, obtained after 12 months of ibrutinib treatment. This clonotype was obtained from a human donor with chronic lymphocytic leukemia. The chain uses TRBV5-4 and TRBJ2-2, with 10 nucleotides matching TRBD2. CDR3 bases: TGTGCCAGCACCTCCGGGGCTAGCGGGAGCACCGGGGAGCTGTTTTTT. Encoded protein: CASTSGASGSTGELFF.